These 19 T cell receptor beta chains originate from one sample sequenced in a study of shared clonotypes between healthy human individuals. Data came from immunoSEQ multiplex PCR; TCRdb stores just in-frame clones and leaves some out. This sample has 850,000 to 1,200,000 clones; around 76% occur once, and the top ten carry 1.2% to 1.5%. Sequences were obtained from memory CD4+ T cells sorted from blood. Subset specified: CD45RA-negative fraction. The receptors derive from a man aged 18 to 35 in good health.

The chain employs TRBV5-1 and TRBJ1-1; TRBD1 is a possible D gene (6 bases). The CDR3 is made up of 14 amino acids. V lost 3 bases and J 1 base, leaving 10 bases between the germline ends. Germline lookup yields CDR1 SGHRS and CDR2 YFSETQ. CDR3 loop: CASSSGTRNTEAFF. The CDR3, as DNA: TGCGCCAGCAGCTCCGGGACAAGGAACACTGAAGCTTTCTTT.

The chain carries TRBV6-4 and TRBJ2-3; no firm D call. This CDR3 is 13 amino acids long. V lost 6 bases and J lost 3, with 10 bases in between. CDR1 is MRHNA, CDR2 SNTAGT, per germline. CDR3 nucleotides: TGTGCCAGCAGCCCGACACGAACAGATACGCAGTATTTT. Translating gives CASSPTRTDTQYF.

As for this clone: A far larger clone differs by one base, so this is likely a read error. The gene calls are TRBV4-3 and TRBJ1-1, with D tentatively TRBD1 (5 bases). There are 13 residues in the CDR3. Germline CDR1 is LGHNA and CDR2 is YSLEER. V lost 0 bases, J lost 3 bases, and 5 bases lay in between. The CDR3: CASSQDRDTEAFF. In nucleotides, the CDR3 is TGCGCCAGCAGCCAAGACAGGGACACTGAAGCTTTCTTT.

This clone was found a few times. The gene calls are TRBV6-5 and TRBJ1-6; 9 positions agree with TRBD1. After removal of 4 bases from V and 6 bases from J, the junction contained 4 bases not matched to a gene. Germline V lookup: CDR1 MNHEY, CDR2 SVGAGI. This CDR3 is 15 amino acids long. The CDR3 DNA reads TGTGCCAGCAGTTGGGACAGGGATGGTAATTCACCCCTCCACTTT. Translated: CASSWDRDGNSPLHF.

This chain joins TRBV7-6 and TRBJ1-1; TRBD1 agrees at 7 bases. With V trimmed by 4 bases and J by 0 bases, 5 bases remained unmatched. The CDR3 has 15 residues. Germline V gene lookup returns CDR1 SGHVS and CDR2 FNYEAQ. The CDR3: CASSSGTEMNTEAFF. The DNA for the CDR3 is TGTGCCAGCAGCTCGGGGACAGAAATGAACACTGAAGCTTTCTTT.

This chain joins TRBV5-1 and TRBJ2-5; D is perhaps TRBD2 (5 bases). There are 15 residues in the CDR3. The germline gives CDR1 SGHRS, CDR2 YFSETQ. V dropped 4 bases and J dropped 4 bases, with 17 bases sitting between them. The CDR3 region is CASSRTPGVSETQYF. The CDR3 nucleotides are TGCGCCAGCAGCCGCACCCCCGGGGTATCAGAGACCCAGTACTTC.

There are a few counts of this clone. This chain uses TRBV5-1 with TRBJ1-1, with unresolved D. The CDR3 is made up of 13 amino acids. V gave up 2 bases and J gave up 5 bases, with 10 bases separating them. Germline V gives CDR1 SGHRS, CDR2 YFSETQ. CDR3 amino acids: CASSLWLLTEAFF. CDR3 DNA: TGCGCCAGCAGCTTATGGTTATTGACTGAAGCTTTCTTT.

Worth noting for this clone: The identical CDR3 is also encoded by other nucleotide sequences in the sample. The rearrangement joins TRBV5-4 to TRBJ1-1, with a weak D call TRBD1 (5 bases). This CDR3 contains 14 residues. CDR1 and CDR2 from the germline V gene are SGHNT and YYREEE (reference sequence). The V gene lost 5 bases and the J gene lost 5 bases, with 16 bases spanning the gap. The CDR3 spells CASRRGGVGTEAFF. The CDR3 nucleotides are TGTGCCAGCAGAAGAGGAGGGGTAGGAACTGAAGCTTTCTTT.

The J gene is TRBJ1-2, the V gene TRBV5-6; no definite D call. Trimming stripped 0 bases from V and 1 base from J, with 10 bases between. Germline values: CDR1 SGHDT, CDR2 YYEEEE. The CDR3 sequence is 15 residues long. The CDR3 region has the DNA TGTGCCAGCAGCTTGGGGCAGGTTCTTAACTATGGCTACACCTTC. Its protein product is CASSLGQVLNYGYTF.

The chain uses TRBV6-5 and TRBJ2-7; 9 bases map to TRBD2. Germline V CDR1 and CDR2: MNHEY, SVGAGI. This CDR3 is 16 amino acids long. V dropped 0 bases and J dropped 3; count of bases not matched to a gene: 6. CDR3 bases: TGTGCCAGCAGTTACTCATCCTTGCGGGGGGGCTACGAGCAGTACTTC. Translated, it gives CASSYSSLRGGYEQYF.

The rearrangement joins TRBV19 to TRBJ1-4; D perhaps matches TRBD1 (6 bases). The CDR3 loop spans 14 amino acids. Trimming shortened V by 7 bases and J by 7 bases, and 16 bases separated the two germline ends. Germline V gives CDR1 LNHDA, CDR2 SQIVND (reference sequence). CDR3 coding DNA: TGTGCCAGTACGAACAGGGCTACTGGTGAAAAACTGTTTTTT. Translation: CASTNRATGEKLFF.

J is TRBJ2-5 and V is TRBV5-1; D ambiguous. In germline, CDR1 is SGHRS, CDR2 YFSETQ. The CDR3 spans 11 residues. Between the trimmed V and J ends, which lost 4 bases and 5 bases, there was a span of 6 bases. CDR3 loop: CASSKRETQYF. The CDR3 region has the DNA TGCGCCAGCAGCAAGCGTGAGACCCAGTACTTC. The whole variable domain, filled in from reference TRBV5-1 and TRBJ2-5, reads KAGVTQTPRYLIKTRGQQVTLSCSPISGHRSVSWYQQTPGQGLQFLFEYFSETQRNKGNFPGRFSGRQFSNSRSEMNVSTLELGDSALYLCASSKRETQYFGPGTRLLVL.

The chain recombines TRBV27 with TRBJ2-3; 7 positions match TRBD2. J gave up 4 bases and V 6 bases, and 13 bases lay outside the gene matches. CDR3 size: 16 residues. The V gene's germline CDR1 is MNHEY and CDR2 SMNVEV (reference sequence). The CDR3 DNA follows: TGTGCCAGCAGGGGACTGGCGGGGACTATTTCAGATACGCAGTATTTT. Residues: CASRGLAGTISDTQYF.

This clone has more than one count but fewer than ten. The chain couples TRBV11-2 to TRBJ1-5; D not certain. The CDR3 is 14 residues long. Looked up from germline, CDR1 is SGHAT and CDR2 is FQNNGV. Trimming shortened V by 2 bases and J by 1 base, and 6 bases separated the two germline ends. As DNA, the CDR3 is TGTGCCAGCAGCTTATCCGACAGCAATCAGCCCCAGCATTTT. It encodes CASSLSDSNQPQHF.

V is TRBV4-2 and J is TRBJ1-6; 7 bases agree with TRBD1. V dropped 6 bases and J dropped 0; count of bases not matched to a gene: 2. Per the germline V gene, CDR1 is LGHNA and CDR2 is YNFKEQ. The CDR3 runs 15 residues. CDR3 protein: CASRDRSSYNSPLHF. CDR3 sequence (DNA): TGTGCCAGCAGGGACAGGAGCTCCTATAATTCACCCCTCCACTTT.

This clone was seen a handful of times. The V call is TRBV6-4, the J call TRBJ2-3; 7 nucleotides agree with TRBD2. Trimming at V came to 5 bases and at J to 0 bases, leaving 5 bases not matched to a gene. The CDR3 is 15 amino acids. Germline lookup yields CDR1 MRHNA and CDR2 SNTAGT. The DNA of the CDR3 is TGTGCCAGCAGTCAACAGCGGGGTAGCACAGATACGCAGTATTTT. It codes for CASSQQRGSTDTQYF.

The CDR3 sequence: CASSFSDRGYEQYF. Here the CDR3 DNA reads TGTGCCAGCAGCTTTTCAGACAGGGGCTACGAGCAGTACTTC. The chain links TRBV5-8 to TRBJ2-7, with 8 bases matching TRBD1. The CDR3 contains 14 residues. Germline loops: CDR1 SGHTS, CDR2 YDEGEE. V lost 2 bases to trimming and J lost 3 bases; unmatched junction nucleotides: 4.

The V and J genes are TRBV28 and TRBJ1-1; D is uncertain. Germline assignment: CDR1 MDHEN and CDR2 SYDVKM. The CDR3 is 14 amino acids. Trimming removed 6 bases at V and 2 bases at J, with 13 bases between. The CDR3 region is CASRHRRLNTEAFF. The CDR3 nucleotides are TGTGCCAGCAGACATCGCCGACTAAACACTGAAGCTTTCTTT.

This clone was detected only a few times. V and J are TRBV10-3 and TRBJ1-5; TRBD1 matches 8 bases. CDR1 ENHRY and CDR2 SYGVKD come from the germline V gene. With 10 bases clipped from V and 6 bases from J, the junction kept 8 bases outside the gene matches. The CDR3 spans 13 residues. The CDR3 region is CATTGGNGQPQHF. The DNA for the CDR3 is TGTGCCACAACAGGGGGAAATGGTCAGCCCCAGCATTTT.